This T cell receptor (beta chain) was captured in a study of lymphopenia after photon versus proton radiotherapy. Study results and limitations: After the lymphocyte nadir, photon-treated repertoires showed oligoclonal expansion, especially of CD8+ Temra cells. Proton therapy kept repertoires fairly stable, unlike photons, which gained effector/memory cells. Post-nadir TCR diversity decline inversely tracked overall survival among those who died.

Concerning this clone: Its specificity is unknown.

Libraries were prepared by immunoSEQ multiplex PCR; TCRdb keeps only in-frame clonotypes and omits some of them. This table holds tens of thousands of clones, roughly 90% found once. The ends were cut back, 8 bases at V and 9 bases at J, with 22 bases in the middle. The CDR3 spans 15 residues. CDR1 is SGHAT, CDR2 FQNNGV, per germline. This TCR came from a woman between 40 and 50 years old with cholangiocarcinoma. This chain connects TRBV11-2 to TRBJ2-2; D not certain. The source material was peripheral blood, sampled from a patient treated with photon-based radiotherapy. This CDR3 is CASSNPGRSSRELFF. Written as DNA, the CDR3 is TGTGCCAGCTCAAATCCGGGCAGGTCGTCCCGGGAGCTGTTTTTT.